Below are 25 T cell receptor beta chains sequenced from a single sample in a study of T cell responses to AZD1222 COVID-19 vaccine (dated by TCRdb to 2020 to 2023). Preparation of the library involved the immunoSEQ multiplex PCR assay. As stored in TCRdb, this immuneACCESS dataset retains in-frame rearrangements with V and J assigned. A fraction of the clones does not appear; measured against another copy, unresolved V genes explain less than half of the discrepancy, and the remainder lacks a known reason. A total of over 45,000 clones appear in this sample, nearly 90% of them only once. The top ten clonotypes cover around 3.9% of the sample. The sample's time point label, decoded: baseline before first vaccination. Sequenced material: peripheral blood, taken on day 0 of AZD1222 vaccination. The receptors come from an adult in good health.

The chain joins TRBV4-3 to TRBJ2-2, with TRBD2 as a possible D gene (6 bases). This CDR3 region has 16 residues. CDR1 LGHNA and CDR2 YSLEER come from the germline V gene. The V and J ends lost 0 bases and 7 bases respectively, with 15 bases between them. This CDR3 is CASSQDRGGVHGELFF. In nucleotides, the CDR3 is TGCGCCAGCAGCCAAGATCGGGGCGGGGTTCACGGGGAGCTGTTTTTT.

In this sample, this clone turned up a few times. This rearrangement joins TRBV3-1 (or the pseudogene TRBV3-2) to TRBJ2-7; TRBD2 agrees at 8 bases. The CDR3 has 15 residues. After removal of 4 bases from V and 4 bases from J, the junction contained 9 bases not matched to a gene. Germline lookup yields CDR1 LGHDT and CDR2 YNNKEL (reference sequence). For the CDR3, the DNA is TGTGCCAGCAGCCCCTTAGCGGGGAGCACTTACGAGCAGTACTTC. Translating gives CASSPLAGSTYEQYF.

This chain uses TRBV3-1 (or the pseudogene TRBV3-2) with TRBJ2-1, with D possibly matching TRBD2 (6 bases). Per the germline V gene, CDR1 is LGHDT and CDR2 is YNNKEL (reference sequence). This CDR3 has 13 residues. V was cut by 2 bases and J by 8 bases, with 10 bases left in between. CDR3: CASSQPGTDEQFF. The CDR3 DNA is TGTGCCAGCAGCCAACCTGGGACTGATGAGCAGTTCTTC.

The chain links TRBV24-1 to TRBJ2-2; TRBD1 aligns across 7 bases. CDR1 is KGHDR and CDR2 is SFDVKD in the germline V gene. The CDR3 is 13 residues long. The V gene end was trimmed by 3 bases and the J gene end by 9 bases; junction bases not matched to a gene: 3. The CDR3 sequence: CATSDEGARELFF. The DNA for the CDR3 is TGTGCCACCAGTGATGAGGGGGCCCGGGAGCTGTTTTTT.

The chain joins TRBV24-1 to TRBJ1-5; 7 bases match TRBD1. The CDR3 loop spans 17 amino acids. Trimming took 3 bases from V and 0 from J; bases not matched to a gene: 7. In germline, CDR1 is KGHDR, CDR2 SFDVKD. The CDR3 nucleotides are TGTGCCACCAGTGATGGGACAGACCTCTATAGCAATCAGCCCCAGCATTTT. Translating it yields CATSDGTDLYSNQPQHF.

V usage is TRBV15 and J usage is TRBJ2-2; 16 bases match TRBD2. The V gene end was trimmed by 7 bases and the J gene end by 4 bases; junction bases not matched to a gene: 6. The length of the CDR3 is 17 residues. Germline values: CDR1 LNHNV, CDR2 YYDKDF (reference sequence). In DNA form, the CDR3 reads TGTGCCACCACTCCGGGACTAGCGGGGGGGATCACCGGGGAGCTGTTTTTT. This gives the protein CATTPGLAGGITGELFF.

The genes are TRBV6-1 and TRBJ2-7; D uncertain. Germline V gene data show CDR1 as MNHNS and CDR2 as SASEGT. The CDR3 runs to 13 residues. The ends were cut back, 0 bases at V and 4 bases at J, with 7 bases in the middle. The DNA of the CDR3 is TGTGCCAGCAGTGAAGCTCAGAGGTACGAGCAGTACTTC. Translating gives CASSEAQRYEQYF.

The chain recombines TRBV3-1 (or the pseudogene TRBV3-2) with TRBJ2-1; 15 bases agree with TRBD2. Germline V lookup: CDR1 LGHDT, CDR2 YNNKEL (reference sequence). Trimming at V came to 4 bases and at J to 7 bases, leaving 17 bases not matched to a gene. CDR3 length: 20 residues. The DNA for the CDR3 is TGTGCCAGCAGCCTTATTACATCTCGGACTAGCGGGGGGGCCGAGAATGAGCAGTTCTTC. Its protein product is CASSLITSRTSGGAENEQFF.

The chain employs TRBV7-2 and TRBJ2-5; 8 bases align to TRBD2. CDR3 size: 14 residues. The germline V gene encodes CDR1 SGHTA and CDR2 FQGNSA. Trimming at V came to 4 bases and at J to 4 bases, leaving 5 bases not matched to a gene. In DNA, the CDR3 is TGTGCCAGCAGCTACCAGAGCGGGGGAGAGACCCAGTACTTC. Its protein is CASSYQSGGETQYF.

The chain recombines TRBV11-2 with TRBJ2-6, with D unclear. Germline CDR1 reads SGHAT; CDR2 reads FQNNGV. The V end lost 1 base, the J end lost 0 bases, and 13 bases lay between the germline ends. The CDR3 is made up of 18 amino acids. CDR3 nucleotides: TGTGCCAGCAGCTTAGCACACGGCCAATACTCTGGGGCCAACGTCCTGACTTTC. Its protein product is CASSLAHGQYSGANVLTF.

This chain links TRBV3-1 (or the pseudogene TRBV3-2) with TRBJ2-7; 13 nucleotides agree with TRBD2. After removal of 1 base from V and 6 bases from J, the junction contained 6 bases not matched to a gene. The CDR3 runs 16 residues. CDR1 and CDR2 from the germline V gene are LGHDT and YNNKEL (reference sequence). CDR3 protein: CASSQVTSGGAGEQYF. In DNA, the CDR3 is TGTGCCAGCAGCCAAGTAACTAGCGGGGGGGCGGGCGAGCAGTACTTC.

In its sample, this clone was seen once. The chain couples TRBV10-3 to TRBJ2-3, with TRBD2 matching over 7 bases. Per germline, CDR1 ENHRY and CDR2 SYGVKD. Trimming took 3 bases from V and 4 from J; bases not matched to a gene: 4. The length of the CDR3 is 14 residues. CDR3 DNA sequence: TGTGCCATCAGTGATGCCCGGGAGGCAGATACGCAGTATTTT. Protein: CAISDAREADTQYF.

J is TRBJ2-1 and V is TRBV28; D could derive from TRBD1 or TRBD2 (5 bases each). Germline CDR1 and CDR2: MDHEN and SYDVKM. This CDR3 is built from 13 residues. V was cut by 6 bases and J by 4 bases, with 10 bases left in between. The CDR3 spells CASRWDEYNEQFF. The CDR3 DNA follows: TGTGCCAGCAGGTGGGACGAGTACAATGAGCAGTTCTTC.

In this sample, this clone turned up a few times. The chain uses TRBV14 and TRBJ2-3; 8 nucleotides line up with TRBD1. This CDR3 contains 18 residues. The J segment lost 2 bases and the V segment lost 0 bases, leaving 10 bases of the junction unmatched. The germline gives CDR1 SGHDN, CDR2 FVKESK. CDR3 DNA: TGTGCCAGCAGCCAAGAAATCCTCGGACAGGGATACACAGATACGCAGTATTTT. Translation: CASSQEILGQGYTDTQYF. Drawing the rest from reference TRBV14 and TRBJ2-3, the complete variable domain is EAGVTQFPSHSVIEKGQTVTLRCDPISGHDNLYWYRRVMGKEIKFLLHFVKESKQDESGMPNNRFLAERTGGTYSTLKVQPAELEDSGVYFCASSQEILGQGYTDTQYFGPGTRLTVL.

Comments on this clone: At the DNA level, this CDR3 is encoded by other sequences in the same sample as well. The V gene is TRBV7-2, the J gene TRBJ1-2; D ambiguous. Trimming took off 0 bases at V and 4 bases at J, with 12 bases between the two ends. This CDR3 region has 15 residues. Germline CDR1 is SGHTA and CDR2 is FQGNSA. CDR3 bases: TGTGCCAGCAGCTTAGCCCGACGGAGTTCCTATGGCTACACCTTC. Protein sequence: CASSLARRSSYGYTF.

The V and J genes are TRBV9 and TRBJ1-1; TRBD1 is a possible D gene (5 bases). The V end was cut by 0 bases, the J end by 7 bases, with 19 bases between. CDR1 and CDR2 (germline): SGDLS, YYNGEE. This CDR3 spans 16 amino acids. DNA of the CDR3: TGTGCCAGCAGCGTAGCGAGAAGGGGCATGATCGTTGAAGCTTTCTTT. Translation gives CASSVARRGMIVEAFF. Supplemented by reference TRBV9 and TRBJ1-1, the full variable domain reads DSGVTQTPKHLITATGQRVTLRCSPRSGDLSVYWYQQSLDQGLQFLIQYYNGEERAKGNILERFSAQQFPDLHSELNLSSLELGDSALYFCASSVARRGMIVEAFFGQGTRLTVV.

The CDR3 is CASSVRPGQATEAFF. CDR3 DNA: TGTGCCAGCAGTGTTCGCCCGGGACAGGCCACTGAAGCTTTCTTT. This chain joins TRBV2 and TRBJ1-1; TRBD1 agrees at 8 bases. The ends lost 4 bases at V and 4 bases at J; junction bases unmatched: 8. There are 15 residues in the CDR3. Germline CDR1 reads SNHLY; CDR2 reads FYNNEI. Full variable domain (outside the CDR3, taken from reference TRBV2 and TRBJ1-1): EPEVTQTPSHQVTQMGQEVILRCVPISNHLYFYWYRQILGQKVEFLVSFYNNEISEKSEIFDDQFSVERPDGSNFTLKIRSTKLEDSAMYFCASSVRPGQATEAFFGQGTRLTVV.

This chain connects TRBV6-6 to TRBJ2-7; D is perhaps TRBD1 (6 bases). Germline CDR1 reads MNHNY; CDR2 reads SVGAGI (reference sequence). This CDR3 is 15 amino acids long. V dropped 6 bases and J dropped 0 bases, with 15 bases sitting between them. CDR3 amino acids: CASSQTGRISYEQYF. In DNA, the CDR3 is TGTGCCAGCAGCCAAACAGGGCGGATCTCCTACGAGCAGTACTTC.

This chain joins TRBV5-1 and TRBJ2-5; TRBD2 might be the D (5 bases). V was shortened by 0 bases and J by 5 bases, with 11 bases between the two germline ends. Germline-derived CDR1 and CDR2 are SGHRS and YFSETQ. The CDR3 has 14 amino acids. The CDR3 sequence: CASSLGTPGETQYF. CDR3 in DNA: TGCGCCAGCAGCTTGGGGACGCCGGGGGAGACCCAGTACTTC.

CDR3 region: CASSQDPQGSRTEAFF. CDR3 bases: TGCGCCAGCAGCCAAGATCCCCAGGGCTCGCGGACTGAAGCTTTCTTT. The chain employs TRBV4-1 and TRBJ1-1; D is possibly TRBD1 (5 bases). CDR3 length: 16 amino acids. V lost 0 bases to trimming and J lost 5 bases, with 16 bases between them. The germline V gene encodes CDR1 MGHRA and CDR2 YSYEKL.

There are a few counts of this clone. The J gene is TRBJ2-7, the V gene TRBV2; D possibly matches TRBD1 or TRBD2 (5 bases each). This CDR3 has 14 amino acids. Germline V gene sequence: CDR1 SNHLY, CDR2 FYNNEI. V dropped 4 bases and J dropped 4 bases, with 14 bases sitting between them. This chain's CDR3 is CASSGGLADYEQYF. CDR3 in DNA: TGTGCCAGCAGTGGGGGGTTAGCAGATTACGAGCAGTACTTC. The full variable domain, rest sourced from reference TRBV2 and TRBJ2-7, is EPEVTQTPSHQVTQMGQEVILRCVPISNHLYFYWYRQILGQKVEFLVSFYNNEISEKSEIFDDQFSVERPDGSNFTLKIRSTKLEDSAMYFCASSGGLADYEQYFGPGTRLTVT.

V is TRBV25-1 and J is TRBJ1-1; D gene ambiguous. Trimming took 11 bases from V and 6 from J, leaving 13 bases between them. The CDR3 contains 11 residues. CDR1 and CDR2 (germline): MGHDK, SYGVNS. The CDR3 sequence is CAAVIGAEAFF. In DNA form, the CDR3 reads TGTGCCGCGGTGATTGGGGCTGAAGCTTTCTTT. The variable domain in full, completed from reference TRBV25-1 and TRBJ1-1, reads EADIYQTPRYLVIGTGKKITLECSQTMGHDKMYWYQQDPGMELHLIHYSYGVNSTEKGDLSSESTVSRIRTEHFPLTLESARPSHTSQYLCAAVIGAEAFFGQGTRLTVV.

The J gene is TRBJ2-7, the V gene TRBV25-1; 8 positions match TRBD1. The germline gives CDR1 MGHDK, CDR2 SYGVNS. V trimming: 6 bases; J trimming: 2 bases; junction bases outside the gene matches: 3. CDR3 length equals 13 residues. The CDR3 region has the DNA TGTGCCAGCAGCAGGGGGCTAGCCTACGAGCAGTACTTC. This codes for CASSRGLAYEQYF.

The V call is TRBV6-2 or TRBV6-3, the J call TRBJ2-6; D is possibly TRBD1 (6 bases). In germline, CDR1 is MNHEY, CDR2 SVGEGT. V shed 6 bases and J shed 2 bases, with 8 bases lying between them. This CDR3 spans 14 amino acids. The chain's CDR3 is CASRYRAGANVLTF. CDR3 bases: TGTGCCAGCAGATACAGGGCTGGGGCCAACGTCCTGACTTTC.

This chain links TRBV7-9 with TRBJ1-1, with TRBD1 identical over 9 bases. The V segment lost 5 bases and the J segment 4 bases; nucleotides outside the gene matches: 20. The CDR3 loop spans 19 amino acids. Germline V gene sequence: CDR1 SEHNR, CDR2 FQNEAQ (reference sequence). The CDR3 bases are TGTGCCAGCAGCAATACTTACTTCCGGGACAGGGAATCGGGCACTGAAGCTTTCTTT. Translating it yields CASSNTYFRDRESGTEAFF.